This is a list of T cell receptor beta chains from one sample in a study of T cells in Graves' hyperthyroidism and ophthalmopathy. Each CDR3 protein gets one entry after TCRdb re-called the multiplex PCR reads with MiXCR. The sample consists of about 410,000 distinct CDR3 sequences, roughly 15% of them appearing once. Sequencing input: blood. The receptors were sampled from a man aged 18 to 30 with Graves' ophthalmopathy. CDR3s include the opening cysteine and the closing phenylalanine or tryptophan.

CDR3	V	J	length
CAWSSGLSSYNEQFF	TRBV30	TRBJ2-1	15
CASRETSVTDTQYF	TRBV12-3/TRBV12-4	TRBJ2-3	14
CSASGFGGALEKLFF	TRBV20-1	TRBJ1-4	15
CAISEHLTGRSEAFF	TRBV10-3	TRBJ1-1	15
CASSYSNRGGPDTQYF	TRBV6-5	TRBJ2-3	16
CASSRWGQYEQYF	TRBV18	TRBJ2-7	13
CSVQGQGSETQYF	TRBV20-1	TRBJ2-5	13
CASSYSPGQGETEAFF	TRBV6-2/TRBV6-3	TRBJ1-1	16
CASSQTGSGAAGELFF	TRBV3-1	TRBJ2-2	16
CSVEDQRGVRTEAFF	TRBV29-1	TRBJ1-1	15
CSARDEGGLGYF	TRBV20-1	TRBJ2-5	12
CAISGPDYGYTF	TRBV10-3	TRBJ1-2	12
CASTTGLTQYF	TRBV6-1	TRBJ2-5	11
CATSRVTEASF	TRBV15	TRBJ1-1	11
CASSQERGGKETQYF	TRBV4-1	TRBJ2-5	15
CASRGTWNQPQHF	TRBV27	TRBJ1-5	13
CASKQGYEQYF	TRBV12-3/TRBV12-4	TRBJ2-7	11
CASSESATDVFTDTQYF	TRBV25-1	TRBJ2-3	17
CATSRAPTGTEETQYF	TRBV15	TRBJ2-5	16
CASSLGALEKLFF	TRBV12-3/TRBV12-4	TRBJ1-4	13
CASSPWTAAAEDIQYF	TRBV18	TRBJ2-4	16
CSATRQSGEQFF	TRBV20-1	TRBJ2-1	12
CASSLGFGEITEAFF	TRBV5-1	TRBJ1-1	15
CASSLGTAGGDTQYF	TRBV5-5	TRBJ2-3	15
CASSFPDRGGGYTF	TRBV11-3	TRBJ1-2	14
CASSLGDKGYF	TRBV7-9	TRBJ2-5	11
CSASSGGGGDTQYF	TRBV20-1	TRBJ2-3	14
CASSPPASNQPQHF	TRBV18	TRBJ1-5	14
CASSFGGSFYEQYF	TRBV5-1	TRBJ2-7	14
CASSLQGLRSPLHF	TRBV6-1	TRBJ1-6	14
CASSPTNNEQFF	TRBV6-2/TRBV6-3	TRBJ2-1	12
CASSLDGLYGYTF	TRBV5-5	TRBJ1-2	13
CASSLGWQRVGETQYF	TRBV5-5	TRBJ2-5	16
CASSQAASGTSGANVLTF	TRBV3-1	TRBJ2-6	18
CANSLNVGSIQETQYF	TRBV2	TRBJ2-5	16
CSIEVGVVQYF	TRBV20-1	TRBJ2-7	11
CATSGGHHQETQYF	TRBV24-1	TRBJ2-5	14
CSAFLTYNEQFF	TRBV20-1	TRBJ2-1	12
CASSWTSGTHNEQFF	TRBV13	TRBJ2-1	15
CASSYSSLNFYEQYF	TRBV6-5	TRBJ2-7	15
CASRPGGGSTDTQYF	TRBV7-8	TRBJ2-3	15
CASSQDPTPVQFF	TRBV3-1	TRBJ2-1	13
CASSVGDRASGGYTF	TRBV9	TRBJ1-2	15
CASSPFREKFTDTQYF	TRBV18	TRBJ2-3	16
CASSYALAGANYEQYF	TRBV6-2/TRBV6-3	TRBJ2-7	16
CASSLAVLAGEQFF	TRBV13	TRBJ2-1	14
CASATGAGNEQFF	TRBV12-3/TRBV12-4	TRBJ2-1	13
CASSTGGPETQYF	TRBV28	TRBJ2-5	13